This TCR beta chain was observed in a study of identical twins. The CDR3 covers 13 residues. The germline gives CDR1 DFQATT, CDR2 SNEGSKA (reference sequence). The V and J ends lost 6 bases and 0 bases, in that order; junction bases with no gene match: 1. TCRdb analysed the 5' RACE reads with MiXCR anew, one entry per CDR3 protein. The table records roughly 750,000 distinct CDR3 sequences, less than 25% of them present only once. These sequences were also reported in another study, on T cells expressing NK-cell markers. As that study records: The CD3+CD56-NKG2C+ fraction of a handful of donors was also led by these clonotypes.

Sequencing was performed on PBMCs. V and J are TRBV20-1 and TRBJ1-4; 7 nucleotides align to TRBD1. The sequence was obtained from a woman aged 18-29 years in good health. CDR3: CSAGTATNEKLFF. In nucleotides, the CDR3 is TGCAGTGCCGGGACAGCAACTAATGAAAAACTGTTTTTT.